These 13 T cell receptor beta chains originate from one sample sequenced in a study of CXCR3-negative and CXCR3-positive naive CD8 T cells. Preparation of TRB cDNA libraries relied on 5' RACE carrying UMI labels. TCRdb re-called the 5' RACE reads; one entry per CDR3 protein, DNA not given. In total, the table holds around 50,000 distinct CDR3 sequences. The sample taken for sequencing was memory CD8+ T cells from blood. The receptor set was obtained from a human donor in good health. Some clones in this sample may be carry-over from other donors' samples.

The chain couples TRBV7-9 to TRBJ1-1. Germline V lookup: CDR1 SEHNR, CDR2 FQNEAQ (reference sequence). The CDR3 extends over 12 amino acids. CDR3 region: CASSFSSPEAFF. The variable domain in full, completed from reference TRBV7-9 and TRBJ1-1, reads DTGVSQNPRHKITKRGQNVTFRCDPISEHNRLYWYRQTLGQGPEFLTYFQNEAQLEKSRLLSDRFSAERPKGSFSTLEIQRTEQGDSAMYLCASSFSSPEAFFGQGTRLTVV.

The chain uses TRBV29-1 and TRBJ2-1; the TCRdb call, TRBD1, lacks DNA for checking. CDR1 is SQVTM and CDR2 is ANQGSEA in the germline V gene. The CDR3 sequence is 12 residues long. CDR3 sequence reads: CSSRTAYNEQFF.

The rearrangement links TRBV29-1 to TRBJ2-7. Germline V gives CDR1 SQVTM, CDR2 ANQGSEA. The CDR3 loop spans 13 amino acids. The CDR3 loop reads CSVVPAGSLEQYF.

The genes are TRBV2 and TRBJ2-7. The germline V gene encodes CDR1 SNHLY and CDR2 FYNNEI. The CDR3 sequence is 14 residues long. CDR3 region: CASSDTTSPYEQYF.

The chain has TRBV4-3 and TRBJ2-7; absent DNA, TCRdb's TRBD1 call cannot be checked. This CDR3 has 15 residues. CDR1 and CDR2 (germline): LGHNA, YSLEER. CDR3 protein: CASSLGTGFSYEQYF.

The chain carries TRBV4-3 and TRBJ1-1; TCRdb's D gene call, TRBD1, goes unchecked for lack of DNA. This CDR3 has 15 amino acids. CDR1 is LGHNA, CDR2 YSLEER, per germline. The CDR3 spells CASSQGTGRATEAFF.

This chain connects TRBV29-1 to TRBJ2-7; lacking DNA, the TRBD1 call made by TCRdb goes unchecked. This CDR3 contains 13 residues. Germline V gives CDR1 SQVTM, CDR2 ANQGSEA. The CDR3 reads CSVAGTGSYEQYF.

The rearrangement joins TRBV11-2 to TRBJ2-7. The CDR3 consists of 12 residues. Looked up from germline, CDR1 is SGHAT and CDR2 is FQNNGV. The CDR3 loop reads CASRGGPYEQYF.

The V gene is TRBV27, the J gene TRBJ1-5. There are 12 residues in the CDR3. Germline V gene data show CDR1 as MNHEY and CDR2 as SMNVEV (reference sequence). The CDR3 reads CASMGANQPQHF.

V and J are TRBV7-9 and TRBJ2-7; TCRdb's assignment of TRBD2 cannot be checked, as there is no DNA. Germline assignment: CDR1 SEHNR and CDR2 FQNEAQ (reference sequence). The CDR3 consists of 12 residues. This CDR3 is CASSLRAEEQYF.

The CDR3 spells CASSRSPQRSDTQYF. V is TRBV6-2 or TRBV6-3 and J is TRBJ2-3. The CDR3 has 15 amino acids. Germline CDR1 is MNHEY and CDR2 is SVGEGT.

This clonotype is labeled medium-sized based on frequency. The chain couples TRBV30 to TRBJ1-1. The CDR3 extends over 15 amino acids. Germline V gene sequence: CDR1 GTSNPN, CDR2 SVGIG (reference sequence). This CDR3 reads CAWSGGDRVYTEAFF.

The chain employs TRBV28 and TRBJ2-1; without DNA, the TCRdb call of TRBD1 cannot be checked. Germline V CDR1 and CDR2: MDHEN, SYDVKM. The CDR3 has 14 residues. CDR3 loop: CASSPDRGDNEQFF.